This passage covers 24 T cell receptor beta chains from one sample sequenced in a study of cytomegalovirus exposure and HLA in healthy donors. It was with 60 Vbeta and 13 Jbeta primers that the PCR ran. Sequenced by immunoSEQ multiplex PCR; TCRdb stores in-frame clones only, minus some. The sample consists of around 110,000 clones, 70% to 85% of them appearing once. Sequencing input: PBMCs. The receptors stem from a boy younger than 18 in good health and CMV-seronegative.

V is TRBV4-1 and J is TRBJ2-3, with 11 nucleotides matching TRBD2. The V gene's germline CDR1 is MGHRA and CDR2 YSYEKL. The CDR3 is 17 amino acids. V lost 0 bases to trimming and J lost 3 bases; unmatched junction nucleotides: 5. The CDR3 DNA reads TGCGCCAGCAGCCAAGAAAGAGGGACTAGCGGTACAGATACGCAGTATTTT. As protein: CASSQERGTSGTDTQYF.

Written as DNA, the CDR3 is TGCGCCAGCAGCCAAGATCGCGACAGCTCCTACGAGCAGTACTTC. Residues: CASSQDRDSSYEQYF. V and J are TRBV4-3 and TRBJ2-7; D possibly corresponds to TRBD1 (5 bases). The germline V gene has CDR1 LGHNA and CDR2 YSLEER. The V end lost 0 bases, the J end lost 0 bases, and 9 bases lay between the germline ends. This CDR3 contains 15 residues.

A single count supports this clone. The CDR3 is CASSRGADEQYF. CDR3 in DNA: TGTGCCAGCAGCCGGGGGGCAGACGAGCAGTACTTC. The rearrangement links TRBV7-9 to TRBJ2-7; maybe TRBD2 (7 bases). In germline, CDR1 is SEHNR, CDR2 FQNEAQ (reference sequence). V lost 5 bases, J lost 5 bases, and 10 bases lay in between. The CDR3 runs to 12 residues.

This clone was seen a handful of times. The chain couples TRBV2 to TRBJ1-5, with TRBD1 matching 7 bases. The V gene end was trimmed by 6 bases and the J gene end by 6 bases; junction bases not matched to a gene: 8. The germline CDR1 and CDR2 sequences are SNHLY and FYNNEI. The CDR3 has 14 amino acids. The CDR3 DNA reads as TGTGCCAGCAGCCAAAGACAGGGTGTTCAGCCCCAGCATTTT. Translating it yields CASSQRQGVQPQHF. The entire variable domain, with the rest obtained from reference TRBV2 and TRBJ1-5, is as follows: EPEVTQTPSHQVTQMGQEVILRCVPISNHLYFYWYRQILGQKVEFLVSFYNNEISEKSEIFDDQFSVERPDGSNFTLKIRSTKLEDSAMYFCASSQRQGVQPQHFGDGTRLSIL.

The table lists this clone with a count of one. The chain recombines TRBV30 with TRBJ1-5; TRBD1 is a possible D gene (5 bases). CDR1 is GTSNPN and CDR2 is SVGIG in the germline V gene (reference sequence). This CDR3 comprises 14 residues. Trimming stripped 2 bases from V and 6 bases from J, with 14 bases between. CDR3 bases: TGTGCCTGGAGTAGGGGAGGCCGTGGTCAGCCCCAGCATTTT. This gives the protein CAWSRGGRGQPQHF.

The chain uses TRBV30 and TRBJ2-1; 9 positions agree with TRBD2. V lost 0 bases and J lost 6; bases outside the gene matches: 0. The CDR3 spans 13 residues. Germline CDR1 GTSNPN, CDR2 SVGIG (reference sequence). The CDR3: CAWSVGLANEQFF. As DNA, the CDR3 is TGTGCCTGGAGTGTGGGACTAGCCAATGAGCAGTTCTTC. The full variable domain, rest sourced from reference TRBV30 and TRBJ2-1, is SQTIHQWPATLVQPVGSPLSLECTVEGTSNPNLYWYRQAAGRGLQLLFYSVGIGQISSEVPQNLSASRPQDRQFILSSKKLLLSDSGFYLCAWSVGLANEQFFGPGTRLTVL.

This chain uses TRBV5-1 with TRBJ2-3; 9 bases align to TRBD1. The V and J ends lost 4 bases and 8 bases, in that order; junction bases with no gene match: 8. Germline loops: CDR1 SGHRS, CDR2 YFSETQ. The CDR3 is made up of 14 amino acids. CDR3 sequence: CASSPGTGPVTQYF. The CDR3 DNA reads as TGCGCCAGCAGCCCTGGGACAGGGCCTGTTACGCAGTATTTT.

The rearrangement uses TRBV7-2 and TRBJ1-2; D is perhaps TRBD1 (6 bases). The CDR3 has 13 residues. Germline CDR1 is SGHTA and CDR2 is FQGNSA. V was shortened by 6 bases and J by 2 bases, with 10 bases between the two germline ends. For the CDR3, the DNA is TGTGCCAGCAGACCGGGGGGCAACTATGGCTACACCTTC. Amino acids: CASRPGGNYGYTF.

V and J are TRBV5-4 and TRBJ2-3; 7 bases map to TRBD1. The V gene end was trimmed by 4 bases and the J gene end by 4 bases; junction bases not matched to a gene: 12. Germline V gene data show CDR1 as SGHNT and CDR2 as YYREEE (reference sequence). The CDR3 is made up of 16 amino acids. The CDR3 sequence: CASSTNPQGSADTQYF. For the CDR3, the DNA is TGTGCCAGCAGCACAAACCCACAGGGGTCGGCAGATACGCAGTATTTT.

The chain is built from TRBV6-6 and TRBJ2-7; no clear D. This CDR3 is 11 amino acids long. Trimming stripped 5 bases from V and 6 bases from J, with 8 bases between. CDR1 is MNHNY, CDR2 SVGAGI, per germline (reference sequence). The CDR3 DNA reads TGTGCCAGCAGTCCTGCTATCGAGCAGTACTTC. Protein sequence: CASSPAIEQYF.

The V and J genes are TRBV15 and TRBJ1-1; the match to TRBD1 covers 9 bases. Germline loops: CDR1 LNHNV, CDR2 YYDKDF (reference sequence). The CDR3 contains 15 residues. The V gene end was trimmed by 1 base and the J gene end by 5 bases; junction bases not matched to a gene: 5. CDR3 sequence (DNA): TGTGCCACCAGCAGAGCCCGGGACAGGGATACTGAAGCTTTCTTT. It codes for CATSRARDRDTEAFF.

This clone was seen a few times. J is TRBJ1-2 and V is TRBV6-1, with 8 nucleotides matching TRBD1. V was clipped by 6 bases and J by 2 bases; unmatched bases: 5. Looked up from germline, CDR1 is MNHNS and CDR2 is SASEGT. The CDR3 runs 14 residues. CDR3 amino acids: CASSGQGENYGYTF. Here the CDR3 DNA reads TGTGCCAGCAGCGGACAGGGAGAGAACTATGGCTACACCTTC.

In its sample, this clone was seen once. For the CDR3, the DNA is TGTGCCAGCAGTTACTCTACAGGGGAAAATGAAGCTTTCTTT. It is translated as CASSYSTGENEAFF. The genes are TRBV6-5 and TRBJ1-1, with 7 bases matching TRBD1. V shed 0 bases, J shed 7 bases, and the junction held 5 bases outside the gene matches. The germline V gene has CDR1 MNHEY and CDR2 SVGAGI. The CDR3 totals 14 residues.

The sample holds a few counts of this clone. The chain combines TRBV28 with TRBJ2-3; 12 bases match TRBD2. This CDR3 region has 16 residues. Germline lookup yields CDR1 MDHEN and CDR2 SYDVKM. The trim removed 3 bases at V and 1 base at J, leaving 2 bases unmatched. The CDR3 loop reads CASSFLAGGGTDTQYF. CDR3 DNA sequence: TGTGCCAGCAGTTTTCTAGCGGGAGGGGGCACAGATACGCAGTATTTT. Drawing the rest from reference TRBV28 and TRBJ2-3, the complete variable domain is DVKVTQSSRYLVKRTGEKVFLECVQDMDHENMFWYRQDPGLGLRLIYFSYDVKMKEKGDIPEGYSVSREKKERFSLILESASTNQTSMYLCASSFLAGGGTDTQYFGPGTRLTVL.

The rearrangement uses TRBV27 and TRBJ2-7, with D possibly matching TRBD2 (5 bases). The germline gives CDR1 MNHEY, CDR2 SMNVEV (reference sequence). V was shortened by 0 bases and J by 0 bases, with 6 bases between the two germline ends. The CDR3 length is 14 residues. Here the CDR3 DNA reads TGTGCCAGCAGTTTATCGCGGGTCTCCTACGAGCAGTACTTC. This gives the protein CASSLSRVSYEQYF.

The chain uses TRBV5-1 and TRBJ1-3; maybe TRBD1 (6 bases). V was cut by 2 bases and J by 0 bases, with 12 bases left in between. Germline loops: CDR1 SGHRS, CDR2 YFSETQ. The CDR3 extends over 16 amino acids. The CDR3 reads CASSLAGTHSGNTIYF. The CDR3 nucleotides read TGCGCCAGCAGCTTAGCCGGGACACACTCTGGAAACACCATATATTTT.

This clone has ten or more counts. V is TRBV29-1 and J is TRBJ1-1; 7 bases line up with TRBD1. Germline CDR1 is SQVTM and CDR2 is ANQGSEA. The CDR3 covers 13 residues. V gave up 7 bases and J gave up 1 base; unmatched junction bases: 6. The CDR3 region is CSASRDRNTEAFF. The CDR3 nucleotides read TGCAGCGCTTCCCGGGACAGGAACACTGAAGCTTTCTTT. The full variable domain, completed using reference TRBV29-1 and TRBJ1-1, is SAVISQKPSRDICQRGTSLTIQCQVDSQVTMMFWYRQQPGQSLTLIATANQGSEATYESGFVIDKFPISRPNLTFSTLTVSNMSPEDSSIYLCSASRDRNTEAFFGQGTRLTVV.

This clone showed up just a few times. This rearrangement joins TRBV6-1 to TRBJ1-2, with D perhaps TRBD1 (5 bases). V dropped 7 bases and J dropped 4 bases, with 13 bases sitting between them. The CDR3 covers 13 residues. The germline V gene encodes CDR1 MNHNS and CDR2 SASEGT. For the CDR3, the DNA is TGTGCCAGCACCCAGACAGAACTCTATGGCTACACCTTC. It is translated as CASTQTELYGYTF.

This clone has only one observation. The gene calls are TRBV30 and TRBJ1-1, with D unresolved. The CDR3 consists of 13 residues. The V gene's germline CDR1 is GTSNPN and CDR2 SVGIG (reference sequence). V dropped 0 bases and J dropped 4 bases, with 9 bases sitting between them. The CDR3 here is CAWSVVVSTEAFF. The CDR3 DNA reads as TGTGCCTGGAGTGTAGTAGTGTCCACTGAAGCTTTCTTT.

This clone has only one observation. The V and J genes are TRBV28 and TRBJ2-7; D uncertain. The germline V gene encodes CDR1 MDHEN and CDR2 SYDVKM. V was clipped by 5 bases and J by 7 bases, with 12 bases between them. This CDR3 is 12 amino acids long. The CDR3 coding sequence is TGTGCCAGCAGTCTCGAGTTTTGGGAGCAGTACTTC. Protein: CASSLEFWEQYF.

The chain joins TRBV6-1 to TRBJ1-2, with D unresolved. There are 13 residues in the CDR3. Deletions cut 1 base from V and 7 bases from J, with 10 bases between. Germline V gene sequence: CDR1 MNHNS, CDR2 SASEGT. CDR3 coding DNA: TGTGCCAGCAGTGAAGGGGCTGCGCCTGGCTACACCTTC. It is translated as CASSEGAAPGYTF.

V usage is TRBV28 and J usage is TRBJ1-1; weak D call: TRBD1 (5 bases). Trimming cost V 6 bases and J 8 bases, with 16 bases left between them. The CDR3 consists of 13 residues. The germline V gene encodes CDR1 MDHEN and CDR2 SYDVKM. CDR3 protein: CASSPGPGGEAFF. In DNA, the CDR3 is TGTGCCAGCAGCCCGGGACCTGGAGGGGAAGCTTTCTTT.

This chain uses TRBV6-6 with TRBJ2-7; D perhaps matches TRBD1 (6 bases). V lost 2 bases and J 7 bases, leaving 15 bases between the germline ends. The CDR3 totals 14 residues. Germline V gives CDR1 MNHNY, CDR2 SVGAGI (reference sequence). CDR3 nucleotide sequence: TGTGCCAGCAGTTACGATACAGGGAGATGGGAGCAGTACTTC. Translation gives CASSYDTGRWEQYF.

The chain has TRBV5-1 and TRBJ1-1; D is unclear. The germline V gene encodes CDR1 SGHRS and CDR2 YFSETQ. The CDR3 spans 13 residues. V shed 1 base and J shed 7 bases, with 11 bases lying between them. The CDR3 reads CASSLWGVLEAFF. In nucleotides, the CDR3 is TGCGCCAGCAGCTTGTGGGGAGTCCTTGAAGCTTTCTTT.